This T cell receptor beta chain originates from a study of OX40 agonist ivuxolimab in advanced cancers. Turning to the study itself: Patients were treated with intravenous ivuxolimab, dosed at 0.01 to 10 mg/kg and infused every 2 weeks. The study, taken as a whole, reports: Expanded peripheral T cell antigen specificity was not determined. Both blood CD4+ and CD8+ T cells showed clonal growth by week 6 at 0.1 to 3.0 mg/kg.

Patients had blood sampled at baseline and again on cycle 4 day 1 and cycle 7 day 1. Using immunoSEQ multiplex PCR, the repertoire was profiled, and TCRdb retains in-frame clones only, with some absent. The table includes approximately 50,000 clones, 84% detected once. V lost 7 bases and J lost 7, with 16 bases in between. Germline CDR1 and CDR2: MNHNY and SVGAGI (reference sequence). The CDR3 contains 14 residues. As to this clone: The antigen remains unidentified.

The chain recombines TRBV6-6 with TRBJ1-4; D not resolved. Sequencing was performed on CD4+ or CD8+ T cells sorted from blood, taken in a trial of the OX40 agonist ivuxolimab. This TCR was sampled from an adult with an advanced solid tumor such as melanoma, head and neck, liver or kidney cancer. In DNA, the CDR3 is TGTGCCAGCACGTACGGATCCAGAGGTGAAAAACTGTTTTTT. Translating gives CASTYGSRGEKLFF.